This passage covers 11 T cell receptor beta chains from one sample sequenced in a study of blood T cells in healthy people across ages. The second PCR ran about 6 to 12 cycles with a sample-barcoded 5' primer and J-beta primers. TCRdb independently ran MiXCR on the 5' RACE reads; one entry per CDR3 protein. The data show 500,000 to 550,000 distinct CDR3 sequences, 24% seen once. These records were also assigned to another study, of T cells of mothers and their children.

The material sequenced was blood. The receptors were sampled from a boy aged 5-17 years in good health.

This clonotype was detected a few times. V and J are TRBV7-2 and TRBJ2-5, with D hard to call. Trimming took 6 bases from V and 5 from J, leaving 13 bases between them. In germline, CDR1 is SGHTA, CDR2 FQGNSA. The CDR3 extends over 13 amino acids. CDR3 residues: CASSSQSGETQYF. The CDR3 bases are TGTGCCAGCAGTTCCCAGTCGGGCGAGACCCAGTACTTC.

This clonotype was seen only a few times. The chain combines TRBV6-5 with TRBJ2-2, with D hard to call. CDR3 length: 15 residues. In germline, CDR1 is MNHEY, CDR2 SVGAGI. V lost 5 bases, J lost 3 bases, and 13 bases lay in between. The CDR3 nucleotides read TGTGCCAGCAGTCCTGGAGTGATGGACACCGGGGAGCTGTTTTTT. Protein product: CASSPGVMDTGELFF.

This clonotype was observed a handful of times. This rearrangement joins TRBV11-1 to TRBJ2-5, with D uncertain. The end of the DNA fits TRBJ2-7 better, so the J call may be wrong. There are 14 residues in the CDR3. Germline lookup yields CDR1 SGHAT and CDR2 FQDESV (reference sequence). This CDR3 is CASSLSRSSYEQYF. The CDR3 DNA reads as TGTGCCAGCAGCTTATCTCGAAGCTCCTACGAGCAGTACTTC.

The chain joins TRBV10-3 to TRBJ1-3; D remains ambiguous. The CDR3 totals 16 residues. Per the germline V gene, CDR1 is ENHRY and CDR2 is SYGVKD. The V end was cut by 3 bases, the J end by 1 base, with 13 bases between. In DNA, the CDR3 is TGTGCCATCAGTGAATTCAAGGTTGATTCTGGAAACACCATATATTTT. Encoded protein: CAISEFKVDSGNTIYF.

The chain links TRBV12-3 or TRBV12-4 to TRBJ2-3, with D possibly matching TRBD2 (5 bases). Trimming took 6 bases from V and 4 from J, leaving 11 bases between them. The CDR3 contains 13 residues. The CDR3 spells CASRNSGADTQYF. CDR3 DNA sequence: TGTGCCAGCAGGAACAGCGGCGCAGATACGCAGTATTTT.

The chain couples TRBV20-1 to TRBJ2-7; possible D gene TRBD2, 6 bases. CDR1 and CDR2 (germline): DFQATT, SNEGSKA (reference sequence). The CDR3 runs 14 residues. The germline V and J ends were trimmed by 0 bases and 12 bases, with 21 bases remaining between them. Here the CDR3 reads CSAREGTPRSPRYF. The CDR3 nucleotides read TGCAGTGCTAGAGAAGGGACTCCCAGATCTCCCCGGTACTTC.

This chain connects TRBV20-1 to TRBJ2-7; unclear D gene. Trimming took off 0 bases at V and 2 bases at J, with 2 bases between the two ends. From germline, CDR1 is DFQATT and CDR2 SNEGSKA (reference sequence). CDR3 length: 11 amino acids. For the CDR3, the DNA is TGCAGTGCTAGAGATCCCTACGAGCAGTACTTC. This gives the protein CSARDPYEQYF.

The rearrangement joins TRBV13 to TRBJ2-5, with TRBD2 matching over 9 bases. Trimming at V came to 1 base and at J to 1 base, leaving 7 bases not matched to a gene. The CDR3 covers 17 residues. Germline CDR1 is PRHDT and CDR2 is FYEKMQ (reference sequence). The CDR3 loop reads CASSLERGLAPQETQYF. The DNA for the CDR3 is TGTGCCAGCAGCTTAGAGCGGGGACTAGCTCCCCAAGAGACCCAGTACTTC.

V and J are TRBV5-1 and TRBJ2-7; 10 positions match TRBD2. Germline CDR1 SGHRS, CDR2 YFSETQ. V shed 4 bases, J shed 7 bases, and the junction held 8 bases outside the gene matches. This CDR3 has 14 residues. CDR3 residues: CASSNSGGPQEQYF. Written as DNA, the CDR3 is TGCGCCAGCAGCAATAGCGGGGGGCCGCAGGAGCAGTACTTC.

This clonotype was counted many times. The J gene is TRBJ2-5, the V gene TRBV29-1; D unclear. The end of the DNA is better explained by TRBJ2-1, so the J call may be wrong. Germline V gene lookup returns CDR1 SQVTM and CDR2 ANQGSEA. The CDR3 contains 11 residues. CDR3 sequence: CSVDPDNEQFF. DNA for the CDR3: TGCAGCGTTGACCCCGACAATGAGCAGTTCTTC.

This clonotype was seen ten or more times. This chain uses TRBV12-3 or TRBV12-4 with TRBJ1-1, with D perhaps TRBD1 (5 bases). The CDR3 loop spans 14 amino acids. The V gene lost 0 bases and the J gene lost 1 base, with 6 bases spanning the gap. The CDR3 DNA is TGTGCCAGCAGTTTAGCAGGGACGAACACTGAAGCTTTCTTT. Translating gives CASSLAGTNTEAFF.